The sequence of this TCR beta chain was determined in a study of T cell responses to AZD1222 COVID-19 vaccine. Whole-study context: Second-dose groups at about 4 or about 12 weeks were pooled. Whole-study results and caveats: Unmutated regions of variants are reportedly targeted by nearly half of spike-specific TCRs. At 160-218 and 743-854, vaccine-associated CD4 TCRs were dominant, and they spanned spike. It was only five to seven AZD1222 recipients who were seropositive at baseline.

A remark on this clone: Its specificity is unknown.

Clones were sequenced by immunoSEQ multiplex PCR, and TCRdb holds only the in-frame ones, with some missing. Here the sample spans 100,000 to 150,000 clones, 87% being singletons. This CDR3 is 13 amino acids long. V was clipped by 5 bases and J by 8 bases, with 15 bases between them. Germline V lookup: CDR1 LGHNA, CDR2 YNFKEQ. The specimen was peripheral blood, collected on day 0 of AZD1222 vaccination. The receptor was isolated from an adult in good health. The V and J genes are TRBV4-2 and TRBJ1-2; the D gene is possibly TRBD1 (5 bases). The CDR3 is CASSAGTGDGYTF. The CDR3 DNA sequence: TGTGCCAGCAGCGCCGGGACCGGAGACGGCTACACCTTC.